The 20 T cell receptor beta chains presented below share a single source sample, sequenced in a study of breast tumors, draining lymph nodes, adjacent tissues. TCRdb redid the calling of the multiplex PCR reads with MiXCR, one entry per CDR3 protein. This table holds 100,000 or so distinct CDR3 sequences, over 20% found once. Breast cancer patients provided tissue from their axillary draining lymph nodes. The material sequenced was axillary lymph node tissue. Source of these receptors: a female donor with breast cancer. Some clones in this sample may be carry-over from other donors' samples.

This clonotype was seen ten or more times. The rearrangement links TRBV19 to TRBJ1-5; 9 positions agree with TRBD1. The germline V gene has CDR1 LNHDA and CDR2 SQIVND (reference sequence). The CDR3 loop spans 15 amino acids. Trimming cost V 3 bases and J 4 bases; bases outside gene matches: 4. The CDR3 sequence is CASSIGTGQNQPQHF. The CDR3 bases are TGTGCCAGTAGTATCGGGACAGGGCAGAATCAGCCCCAGCATTTT.

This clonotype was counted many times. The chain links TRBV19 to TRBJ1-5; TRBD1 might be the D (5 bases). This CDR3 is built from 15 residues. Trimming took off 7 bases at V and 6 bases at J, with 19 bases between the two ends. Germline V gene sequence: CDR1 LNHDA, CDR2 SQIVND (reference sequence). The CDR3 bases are TGTGCCAGTAAGGTCTCGGGCAGGGTGAGTCAGCCCCAGCATTTT. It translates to CASKVSGRVSQPQHF.

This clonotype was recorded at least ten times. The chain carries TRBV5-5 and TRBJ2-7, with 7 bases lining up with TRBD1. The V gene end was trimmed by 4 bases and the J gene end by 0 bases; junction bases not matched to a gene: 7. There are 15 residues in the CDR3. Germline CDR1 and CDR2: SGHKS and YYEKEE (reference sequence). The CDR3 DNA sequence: TGTGCCAGCAGCCGGACGGGACAGAGCTCCTACGAGCAGTACTTC. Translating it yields CASSRTGQSSYEQYF.

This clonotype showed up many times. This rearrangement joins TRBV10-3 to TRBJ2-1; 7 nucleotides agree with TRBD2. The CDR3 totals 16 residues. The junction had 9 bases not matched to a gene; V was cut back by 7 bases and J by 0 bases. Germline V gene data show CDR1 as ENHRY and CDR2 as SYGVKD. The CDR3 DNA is TGTGCCATCAATACTGGGGGGGAACTCTCCTACAATGAGCAGTTCTTC. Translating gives CAINTGGELSYNEQFF.

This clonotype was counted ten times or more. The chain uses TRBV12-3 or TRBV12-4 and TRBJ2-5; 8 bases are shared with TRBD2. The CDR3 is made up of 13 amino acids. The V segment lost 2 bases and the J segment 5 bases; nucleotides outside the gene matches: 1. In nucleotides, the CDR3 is TGTGCCAGCAGTTTACTAGCGGGCGAGACCCAGTACTTC. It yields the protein CASSLLAGETQYF.

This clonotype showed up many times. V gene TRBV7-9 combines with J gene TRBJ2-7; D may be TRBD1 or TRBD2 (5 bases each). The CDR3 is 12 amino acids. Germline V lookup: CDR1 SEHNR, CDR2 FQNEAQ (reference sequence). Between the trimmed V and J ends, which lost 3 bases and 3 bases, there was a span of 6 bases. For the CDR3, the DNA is TGTGCCAGCAGCTTGGGGGACTACGAGCAGTACTTC. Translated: CASSLGDYEQYF.

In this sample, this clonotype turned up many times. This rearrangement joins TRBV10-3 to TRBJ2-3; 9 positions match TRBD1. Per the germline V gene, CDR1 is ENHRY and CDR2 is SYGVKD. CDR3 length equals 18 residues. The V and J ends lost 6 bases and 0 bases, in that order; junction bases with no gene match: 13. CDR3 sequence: CAISIQAGTGYSTDTQYF. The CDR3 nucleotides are TGTGCCATCAGCATCCAAGCCGGGACAGGGTATAGCACAGATACGCAGTATTTT.

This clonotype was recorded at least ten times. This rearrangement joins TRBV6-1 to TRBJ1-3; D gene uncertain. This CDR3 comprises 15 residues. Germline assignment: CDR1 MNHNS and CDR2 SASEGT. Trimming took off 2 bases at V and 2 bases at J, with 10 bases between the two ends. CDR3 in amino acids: CASSEWAAPGNTIYF. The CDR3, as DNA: TGTGCCAGCAGTGAATGGGCAGCACCTGGAAACACCATATATTTT.

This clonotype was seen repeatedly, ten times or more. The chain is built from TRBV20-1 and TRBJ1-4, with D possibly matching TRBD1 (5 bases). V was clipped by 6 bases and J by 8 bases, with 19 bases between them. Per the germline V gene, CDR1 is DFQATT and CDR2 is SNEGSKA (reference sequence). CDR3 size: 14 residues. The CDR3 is CSAQGEKGREKLFF. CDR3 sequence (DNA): TGCAGTGCCCAAGGGGAGAAGGGGCGCGAAAAACTGTTTTTT.

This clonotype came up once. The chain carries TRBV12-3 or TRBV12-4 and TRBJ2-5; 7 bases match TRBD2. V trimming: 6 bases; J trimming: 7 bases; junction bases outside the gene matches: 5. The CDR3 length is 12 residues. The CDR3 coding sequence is TGTGCCAGCAGCCTGGGGAGGGGGACCCAGTACTTC. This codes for CASSLGRGTQYF.

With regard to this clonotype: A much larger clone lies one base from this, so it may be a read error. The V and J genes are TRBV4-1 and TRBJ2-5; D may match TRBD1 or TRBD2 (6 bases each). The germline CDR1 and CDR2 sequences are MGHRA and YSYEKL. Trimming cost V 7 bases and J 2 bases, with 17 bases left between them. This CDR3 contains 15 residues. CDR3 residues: CASNLEGGRQETQYF. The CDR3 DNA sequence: TGCGCCAGCAACCTTGAGGGGGGACGGCAAGAGACCCAGTACTTC.

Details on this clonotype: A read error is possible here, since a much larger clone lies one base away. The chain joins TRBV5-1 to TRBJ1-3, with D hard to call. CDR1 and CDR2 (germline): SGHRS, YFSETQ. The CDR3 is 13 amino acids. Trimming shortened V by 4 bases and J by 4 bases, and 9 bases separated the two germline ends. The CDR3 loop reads CASSPDIGNTIYF. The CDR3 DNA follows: TGCGCCAGCAGCCCCGACATAGGAAACACCATATATTTT.

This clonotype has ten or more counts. CDR3 sequence (DNA): TGTGCCAGCAGCGTATCTAGCGGGACCTACGAGCAGTACTTC. Translation: CASSVSSGTYEQYF. The J gene is TRBJ2-7, the V gene TRBV7-2; 9 bases line up with TRBD2. Looked up from germline, CDR1 is SGHTA and CDR2 is FQGNSA. The trim removed 5 bases at V and 2 bases at J, leaving 4 bases unmatched. The CDR3 runs to 14 residues.

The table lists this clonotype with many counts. The CDR3 bases are TGTGCCAGCAGTGAAGACGCAGGGGGCGCCTCCCGGTCCCAGTACTTC. Protein: CASSEDAGGASRSQYF. The chain carries TRBV6-1 and TRBJ2-5; 8 bases agree with TRBD1. The CDR3 is 16 amino acids. V shed 1 base and J 9 bases; nucleotides not matched to a gene: 13. The V gene's germline CDR1 is MNHNS and CDR2 SASEGT.

The chain's CDR3 is CASSVGADRGCGSPLHF. The CDR3 DNA sequence: TGTGCCAGCAGTGTTGGGGCGGACAGGGGATGTGGATCACCCCTCCACTTT. The chain recombines TRBV2 with TRBJ1-6; 9 nucleotides line up with TRBD1. V was clipped by 4 bases and J by 10 bases; unmatched bases: 14. Germline assignment: CDR1 SNHLY and CDR2 FYNNEI. The CDR3 contains 17 residues.

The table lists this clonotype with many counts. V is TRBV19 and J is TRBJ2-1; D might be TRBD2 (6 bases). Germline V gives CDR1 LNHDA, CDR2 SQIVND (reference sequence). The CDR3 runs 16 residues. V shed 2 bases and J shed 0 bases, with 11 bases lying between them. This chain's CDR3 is CASSISWGVSYNEQFF. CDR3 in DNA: TGTGCCAGTAGTATATCGTGGGGGGTCTCCTACAATGAGCAGTTCTTC.

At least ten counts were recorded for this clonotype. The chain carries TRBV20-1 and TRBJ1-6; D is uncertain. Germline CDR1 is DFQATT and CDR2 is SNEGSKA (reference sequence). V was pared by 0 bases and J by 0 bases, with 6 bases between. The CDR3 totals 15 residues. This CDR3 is CSAREAGSYNSPLHF. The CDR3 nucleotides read TGCAGTGCTAGAGAAGCGGGCTCCTATAATTCACCCCTCCACTTT.

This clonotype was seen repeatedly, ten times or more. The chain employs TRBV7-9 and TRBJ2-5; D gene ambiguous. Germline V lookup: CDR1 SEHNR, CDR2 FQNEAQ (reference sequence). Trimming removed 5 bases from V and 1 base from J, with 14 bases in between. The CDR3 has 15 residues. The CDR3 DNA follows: TGTGCCAGCAGCCCGAAGAGTGCGAGCCAAGAGACCCAGTACTTC. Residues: CASSPKSASQETQYF. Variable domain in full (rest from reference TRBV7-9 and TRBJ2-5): DTGVSQNPRHKITKRGQNVTFRCDPISEHNRLYWYRQTLGQGPEFLTYFQNEAQLEKSRLLSDRFSAERPKGSFSTLEIQRTEQGDSAMYLCASSPKSASQETQYFGPGTRLLVL.

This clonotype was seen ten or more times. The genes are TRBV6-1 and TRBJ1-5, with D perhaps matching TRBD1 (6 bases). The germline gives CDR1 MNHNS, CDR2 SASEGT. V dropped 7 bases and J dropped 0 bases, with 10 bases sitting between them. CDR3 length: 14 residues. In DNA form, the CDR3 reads TGTGCCAGCACTAGCAGGGGTAGCAATCAGCCCCAGCATTTT. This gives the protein CASTSRGSNQPQHF.

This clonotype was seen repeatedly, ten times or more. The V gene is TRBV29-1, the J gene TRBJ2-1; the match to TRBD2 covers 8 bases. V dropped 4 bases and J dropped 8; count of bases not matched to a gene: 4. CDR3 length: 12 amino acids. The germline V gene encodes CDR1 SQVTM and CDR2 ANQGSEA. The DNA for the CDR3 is TGCAGCGTTGTGGGAGCGGGGGATGAGCAGTTCTTC. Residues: CSVVGAGDEQFF.